This T cell receptor (beta chain) was sequenced in a study of patients and donors after allogeneic stem cell transplantation. Each CDR3 protein gets one entry after TCRdb re-called the RT-PCR reads with MiXCR. The profile shows 50,000 to 60,000 distinct CDR3 sequences, roughly 15% of them singletons. This clonotype came up many times. The V end lost 3 bases, the J end lost 4 bases, and 18 bases lay between the germline ends. Germline V gene sequence: CDR1 KGHSH, CDR2 LQKENI. The CDR3 covers 17 residues. The sequence was obtained from a human donor who was either an allogeneic HSCT recipient or a stem cell or donor lymphocyte infusion donor (not recorded which). It is not recorded whose cells these are; they may come from a transplant donor. The sample consisted of blood, either unsorted or a sorted T cell fraction (not recorded which). The chain employs TRBV18 and TRBJ2-2; unclear D gene. Here the CDR3 reads CASSPFLGEWSTGELFF. CDR3 in DNA: TGTGCCAGCTCACCTTTCCTTGGAGAGTGGAGCACCGGGGAGCTGTTTTTT. Combining the CDR3 with reference TRBV18 and TRBJ2-2 gives the whole variable domain NAGVMQNPRHLVRRRGQEARLRCSPMKGHSHVYWYRQLPEEGLKFMVYLQKENIIDESGMPKERFSAEFPKEGPSILRIQQVVRGDSAAYFCASSPFLGEWSTGELFFGEGSRLTVL.